The 28 T cell receptor beta chains given below trace back to one sample, sequenced in a study of tumor-infiltrating lymphocytes in primary liver carcinoma. The template, about 550 ng total RNA, yielded TCR beta cDNA made with a constant-region primer. Sequencing libraries for TCR beta derived from three nested multiplex PCR rounds that used slightly modified ARM-PCR. Rounds one and two of PCR, each of 10 cycles, were primed with TRBV1-TRBV30 forward primers and a C-beta reverse primer. MiXCR, applied by TCRdb to the multiplex PCR reads, yields one record per CDR3 protein. The repertoire holds around 190,000 distinct CDR3 sequences, with approximately 86% as singletons. Co-extracting RNA and DNA was done with roughly 17-32 mg of unsorted bulk tissue as input. Sequenced material: tumor tissue from primary liver carcinoma. These receptors all stem from a man in his forties with primary liver carcinoma and hepatitis B virus infection.

As concerns this clonotype: An end of the junction differs from the germline gene, which may be a read error. The chain uses TRBV6-6 and TRBJ1-5; no clear D. Germline lookup yields CDR1 MNHNY and CDR2 SVGAGI (reference sequence). CDR3 length: 17 residues. The CDR3 DNA reads as TGTGCCAGCAGCCCCTACCTGGATGATCGCTTCAATCAGCCCCAGCATTTC. This codes for CASSPYLDDRFNQPQHF.

As concerns this clonotype: The junction departs from germline at one end; a sequencing error may be responsible. The chain links TRBV11-2 to TRBJ1-5; no definite D call. This CDR3 spans 17 amino acids. Germline CDR1 and CDR2: SGHAT and FQNNGV. CDR3 sequence reads: CASSLVEVTESNQPQHF. The CDR3 region has the DNA TGTGCCAGCAGCTTAGTAGAGGTAACAGAGAGCAATCAACCCCAGCATTTT.

With regard to this clonotype: The germline gene is not matched at one end of the junction; a read error may be the cause. The rearrangement links TRBV6-2 or TRBV6-3 to TRBJ1-2; weak D call: TRBD1 (5 bases). The CDR3 length is 14 residues. Germline V gene data show CDR1 as MNHEY and CDR2 as SVGEGT. The chain's CDR3 is CASRTPARGYGYTF. CDR3 nucleotides: TGTGCCAGCAGAACCCCGGCGCGGGGGTATGGCTATACCTTC.

This clonotype was counted a single time. One end of the junction is discordant with germline, which a read error may explain. The chain joins TRBV11-2 to TRBJ2-4; D is unclear. The CDR3 runs to 15 residues. In germline, CDR1 is SGHAT, CDR2 FQNNGV. The DNA for the CDR3 is TGCGCCAACACCACTTCGGCGGTAGCCAAAAAAATTCAGTACTTC. Translated, it gives CANTTSAVAKKIQYF.

A note on this clonotype: Because it lacks the conserved phenylalanine or tryptophan at the end, this CDR3 is likely a read error. The chain couples TRBV6-6 to TRBJ1-1, with 7 bases fitting TRBD1. V shed 2 bases, J shed 3 bases, and the junction held 0 bases outside the gene matches. This CDR3 spans 13 amino acids. Germline CDR1 is MNHNY and CDR2 is SVGAGI (reference sequence). In DNA form, the CDR3 reads TGTGCCAGCAGTTACACAGGGGACACTGAAGCTTTCTCT. Protein sequence: CASSYTGDTEAFS.

About this clonotype: Without the conserved terminal phenylalanine or tryptophan, this CDR3 likely stems from a read error. The J gene is TRBJ1-5, the V gene TRBV29-1, with unresolved D. V dropped 7 bases and J dropped 8 bases, with 18 bases sitting between them. This CDR3 is built from 13 residues. The germline CDR1 and CDR2 sequences are SQVTM and ANQGSEA. CDR3 loop: CSAGGGANKPQHL. The DNA of the CDR3 is TGCAGCGCCGGAGGAGGAGCGAATAAGCCCCAGCATTTG.

This clonotype occurred a few times. This could be a read error, since a much larger clone is one nucleotide away. V gene TRBV19 combines with J gene TRBJ2-3; tentatively, D is TRBD2 (6 bases). Germline V gene sequence: CDR1 LNHDA, CDR2 SQIVND (reference sequence). The CDR3 sequence is 12 residues long. CDR3 DNA sequence: TGTACCAGTAGGCTTAGCGGAGATACGCAGTATTTT. It specifies CTSRLSGDTQYF.

This clonotype was seen a single time. The junction shows a germline mismatch at one end, possibly a read error. The gene calls are TRBV11-2 and TRBJ1-5; D gene uncertain. The germline V gene has CDR1 SGHAT and CDR2 FQNNGV. The CDR3 runs to 17 residues. The CDR3: CAGSLVWVTESNQPQHF. The CDR3 nucleotides read TGTGCCGGCAGCTTAGTATGGGTAACAGAGAGCAATCAGCCCCAGCATTTT.

The chain combines TRBV11-1 with TRBJ1-2, with D unresolved. Germline loops: CDR1 SGHAT, CDR2 FQDESV (reference sequence). This CDR3 comprises 14 residues. Here the CDR3 DNA reads TGTGTCAGGAGCTTCAAGCGATTTGGCTATGGCTACACCTTC. Translating it yields CVRSFKRFGYGYTF.

The rearrangement joins TRBV6-1 to TRBJ1-5; D not resolved. This CDR3 is 15 amino acids long. Germline V lookup: CDR1 MNHNS, CDR2 SASEGT. Trimming took 10 bases from V and 0 from J, leaving 16 bases between them. CDR3 residues: CAINRDPNSNQPQHF. In DNA, the CDR3 is TGTGCCATCAATCGGGATCCCAATAGCAATCAGCCCCAGCATTTT.

The V call is TRBV10-1, the J call TRBJ2-2, with D tentatively TRBD1 or TRBD2 (5 bases each). V was cut by 8 bases and J by 10 bases, with 20 bases left in between. Germline values: CDR1 WNHNN, CDR2 SYGVQD (reference sequence). This CDR3 comprises 14 residues. The CDR3 spells CASSGLDTAVELFF. The CDR3 DNA sequence: TGCGCCAGCTCGGGGCTAGACACCGCCGTGGAGCTGTTTTTT.

A word on this clonotype: Relative to the germline gene, one junction end is altered; a read error may explain this. V is TRBV11-2 and J is TRBJ2-7; no clear D. The CDR3 spans 14 residues. Germline CDR1 SGHAT, CDR2 FQNNGV. The CDR3 loop reads CASSSIRISYVQYF. The DNA for the CDR3 is TGTGCCAGCAGCTCTATCAGGATCTCCTACGTGCAGTACTTC.

A note on this clonotype: The limits of the CDR3 on the DNA are not certain, so only TCRdb's listed CDR3 is given. The chain is built from TRBV29-1 and TRBJ2-2; the DNA was not compared with TRBD2, the D call given in the table. Germline V gene sequence: CDR1 SQVTM, CDR2 ANQGSEA. The CDR3 comprises 15 residues, both ends counted. The CDR3 loop reads CSVGTGAANIGEMFF.

This clonotype has ten or more counts. This chain uses TRBV12-3 or TRBV12-4 with TRBJ1-2; D may be TRBD1 (5 bases). CDR3 length: 13 residues. V was clipped by 6 bases and J by 3 bases, with 11 bases between them. The DNA of the CDR3 is TGTGCCAGCAGCCAAGGGGATTACTATGGCTACACCTTC. Protein: CASSQGDYYGYTF.

On this clonotype: The junction shows a germline mismatch at one end, possibly a read error. The chain recombines TRBV7-8 with TRBJ2-7; D might be TRBD2 (6 bases). The CDR3 sequence is 15 residues long. Per germline, CDR1 SGHVS and CDR2 FQNEAQ. The CDR3 loop is CANSIARGRAYEQYF. The CDR3 bases are TGTGCCAACAGCATAGCGCGGGGCCGAGCCTACGAGCAGTACTTC.

This clonotype was detected once. The junction shows a germline mismatch at one end, possibly a read error. This CDR3 reads CASSQTTQGGGNQPQHF. In nucleotides, the CDR3 is TGCGCCAGCAGCCAAACTACACAGGGGGGCGGCAACCAGCCCCAGCATTTT. This chain joins TRBV4-3 and TRBJ1-5; TRBD1 agrees at 8 bases. The CDR3 is made up of 17 amino acids. CDR1 is LGHNA, CDR2 YSLEER, per germline.

This clonotype has a handful of counts. This sequence may be a read error, since a much larger clone differs from it by one base. The gene calls are TRBV7-8 and TRBJ2-7; D gene uncertain. Trimming removed 3 bases at V and 3 bases at J, with 15 bases between. Germline V gene data show CDR1 as SGHVS and CDR2 as FQNEAQ. The CDR3 is made up of 15 amino acids. The CDR3 nucleotides read TGTGCCAGCAGCTTCCGTGCTAGTCTTAACTACGAGCAGTACTTC. It encodes CASSFRASLNYEQYF.

J is TRBJ2-7 and V is TRBV6-1; 9 nucleotides align to TRBD1. Germline trimming cut 2 bases from V and 0 bases from J; bases unmatched to any gene: 8. CDR1 and CDR2 (germline): MNHNS, SASEGT. The CDR3 length is 17 residues. This CDR3 reads CASSERRTGVFSYEQYF. The CDR3 DNA reads as TGTGCCAGCAGTGAACGGAGGACAGGGGTCTTCTCCTACGAGCAGTACTTC.

Regarding this clonotype: No conserved phenylalanine or tryptophan ends this CDR3, so it is likely a read error. The chain combines TRBV11-2 with TRBJ1-1; D is undetermined. This CDR3 comprises 13 residues. In germline, CDR1 is SGHAT, CDR2 FQNNGV. The CDR3 loop is CACSLGLKTEAFL. The CDR3 bases are TGTGCCTGCAGCTTAGGACTGAAGACTGAAGCTTTCTTA.

With regard to this clonotype: A clone one base away is much larger, so this may be a read error. This CDR3 fails to terminate in the conserved phenylalanine or tryptophan, so it likely reflects a read error. V is TRBV5-1 and J is TRBJ2-3; D may be TRBD2 (6 bases). CDR3 length equals 14 residues. Trimming removed 0 bases from V and 5 bases from J, with 10 bases in between. The germline V gene encodes CDR1 SGHRS and CDR2 YFSETQ. CDR3 bases: TGCGCCAGCAGCTTGGAGGCGGGAAGAGATACGCAGTATTTA. Translating gives CASSLEAGRDTQYL.

As to this clonotype: This CDR3 is missing its conserved last phenylalanine or tryptophan, likely due to a read error. The rearrangement links TRBV5-6 to TRBJ2-5; D is undetermined. The CDR3 spans 14 residues. Germline values: CDR1 SGHDT, CDR2 YYEEEE. The V gene lost 10 bases and the J gene lost 1 base, with 17 bases spanning the gap. CDR3 sequence reads: CACNLVASQETQYL. Written as DNA, the CDR3 is TGTGCCTGCAACTTGGTGGCTAGCCAAGAGACCCAGTACCTC.

A remark on this clonotype: One end of the junction does not line up with germline, which may come from a read error. The rearrangement uses TRBV11-1 and TRBJ2-1; 7 nucleotides line up with TRBD2. Germline CDR1 SGHAT, CDR2 FQDESV (reference sequence). This CDR3 has 16 amino acids. As DNA, the CDR3 is TGTGCCAGCAGCTTAGTGAAGCGGGGTGGCTACAATGAGCAGTTATTC. It codes for CASSLVKRGGYNEQLF.

In the case of this clonotype: At one end the junction does not follow the germline gene, possibly because of a read error. The chain couples TRBV6-5 to TRBJ1-1; D perhaps matches TRBD1 (5 bases). CDR3 size: 14 residues. CDR1 MNHEY and CDR2 SVGAGI come from the germline V gene. The CDR3 coding sequence is TGTGCCAGTAGTTACGGGGGTGCGGGAGGTGGAGCTTTCTTT. Its protein is CASSYGGAGGGAFF.

About this clonotype itself: The junction departs from the called germline gene at one end, perhaps through a read error. This chain links TRBV6-2 or TRBV6-3 with TRBJ2-7; 9 bases match TRBD1. The CDR3 runs to 13 residues. From germline, CDR1 is MNHEY and CDR2 SVGEGT. In nucleotides, the CDR3 is TGTGCCAGCCTCCGGGACAGGGCCCACGAGCAGTGCTTC. This encodes CASLRDRAHEQCF.

This clonotype came up many times. The V gene is TRBV29-1, the J gene TRBJ2-1, with D perhaps TRBD2 (6 bases). This CDR3 has 12 residues. Looked up from germline, CDR1 is SQVTM and CDR2 is ANQGSEA. CDR3 bases: TGCACCGGGACCGGGGGCTACAATGAGCAGTTCTTC. Residues: CTGTGGYNEQFF.

Concerning this clonotype: No conserved phenylalanine or tryptophan ends this CDR3, so it is likely a read error. The chain recombines TRBV12-3 or TRBV12-4 with TRBJ2-3; D not resolved. The CDR3 sequence is 12 residues long. With 6 bases removed from V and 6 bases from J, the gap between germline ends came to 10 bases. The CDR3 loop is CASRPFGDTQYS. The CDR3 nucleotides are TGTGCCAGCAGACCCTTCGGTGATACGCAGTATTCT.

As to this clonotype: The junction shows a germline mismatch at one end, possibly a read error. V and J are TRBV6-2 or TRBV6-3 and TRBJ1-1, with D unresolved. Germline V gene lookup returns CDR1 MNHEY and CDR2 SVGEGT. CDR3 length: 13 residues. The CDR3 sequence is CASTYHLNTEAFF. The CDR3 coding sequence is TGTGCCAGCACTTACCATCTGAACACTGAAGCTTTCTTT.

This chain joins TRBV28 and TRBJ2-7, with TRBD2 as a possible D gene (6 bases). Germline CDR1 reads MDHEN; CDR2 reads SYDVKM. This CDR3 spans 16 amino acids. Trimming took off 3 bases at V and 6 bases at J, with 21 bases between the two ends. The CDR3 region is CASSFPGTPSAPEQYF. DNA for the CDR3: TGTGCCAGCAGTTTCCCTGGGACTCCCAGTGCGCCCGAGCAGTACTTC.